The clone carrying this T cell receptor (beta chain) came up once. Germline CDR1 reads LGHNA; CDR2 reads YSLEER. The CDR3 spans 14 residues. Trimming took 1 base from V and 5 from J; bases not matched to a gene: 3. Method: immunoSEQ multiplex PCR; TCRdb's copy keeps in-frame clones and lacks some. Of approximately 80,000 clones in the sample, about 90% were seen once. The sample comes from a study of T cell changes during pregnancy in multiple sclerosis. This rearrangement joins TRBV4-3 to TRBJ2-5, with 8 bases matching TRBD2. This material consisted of PBMCs, taken in the first trimester of pregnancy. This TCR derives from a female donor in good health, serving as a control in a pregnancy study. Some clones in this sample may be carry-over from other donors' samples. The CDR3 sequence: CASSQVPGGETQYF. The DNA of the CDR3 is TGCGCCAGCAGCCAAGTCCCGGGAGGGGAGACCCAGTACTTC.